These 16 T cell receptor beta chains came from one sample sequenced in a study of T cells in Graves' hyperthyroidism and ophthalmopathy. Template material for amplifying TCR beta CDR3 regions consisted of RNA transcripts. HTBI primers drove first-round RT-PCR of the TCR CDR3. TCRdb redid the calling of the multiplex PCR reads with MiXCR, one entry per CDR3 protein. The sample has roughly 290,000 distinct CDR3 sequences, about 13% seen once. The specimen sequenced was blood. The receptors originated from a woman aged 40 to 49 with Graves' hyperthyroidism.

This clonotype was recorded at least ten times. CDR3 sequence reads: CATSDQRGTATDTQYF. The CDR3 DNA is TGTGCCACCAGTGACCAGAGGGGGACAGCCACAGATACGCAGTATTTT. The rearrangement uses TRBV24-1 and TRBJ2-3, with 7 bases identical to TRBD1. The CDR3 length is 16 residues. J lost 2 bases, V lost 4 bases, and 8 bases had no gene match. Germline assignment: CDR1 KGHDR and CDR2 SFDVKD.

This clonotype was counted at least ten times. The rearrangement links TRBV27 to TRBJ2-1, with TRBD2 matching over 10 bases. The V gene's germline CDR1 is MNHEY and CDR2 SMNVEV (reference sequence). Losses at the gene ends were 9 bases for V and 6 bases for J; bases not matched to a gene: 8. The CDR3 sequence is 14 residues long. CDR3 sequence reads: CASDPSGSGNEQFF. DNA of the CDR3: TGTGCCAGTGATCCTAGCGGGAGTGGCAATGAGCAGTTCTTC.

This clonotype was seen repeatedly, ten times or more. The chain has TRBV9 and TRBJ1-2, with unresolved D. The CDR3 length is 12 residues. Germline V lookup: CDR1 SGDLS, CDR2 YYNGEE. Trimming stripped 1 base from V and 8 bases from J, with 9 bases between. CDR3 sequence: CASSVYRGGYTF. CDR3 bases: TGTGCCAGCAGCGTATACCGAGGCGGCTACACCTTC.

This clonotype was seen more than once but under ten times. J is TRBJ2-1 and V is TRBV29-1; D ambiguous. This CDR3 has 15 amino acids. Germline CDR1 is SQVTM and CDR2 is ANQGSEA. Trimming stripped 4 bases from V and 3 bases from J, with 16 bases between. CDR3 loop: CSVGTPVGDYNEQFF. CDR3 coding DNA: TGCAGCGTTGGAACCCCCGTTGGGGACTACAATGAGCAGTTCTTC.

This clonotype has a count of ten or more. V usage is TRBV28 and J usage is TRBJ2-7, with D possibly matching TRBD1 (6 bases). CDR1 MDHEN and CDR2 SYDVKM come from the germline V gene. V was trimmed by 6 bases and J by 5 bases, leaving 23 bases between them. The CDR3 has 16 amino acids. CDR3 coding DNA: TGTGCCAGCAGCCTTACAGGGATTCTGTTAGGGAACGAGCAGTACTTC. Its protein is CASSLTGILLGNEQYF.

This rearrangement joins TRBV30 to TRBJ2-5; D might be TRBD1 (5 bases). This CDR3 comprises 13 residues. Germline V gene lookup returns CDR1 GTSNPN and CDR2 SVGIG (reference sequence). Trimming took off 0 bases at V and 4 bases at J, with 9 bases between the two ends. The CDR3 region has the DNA TGTGCCTGGAGTGTAATTAGGGGAGAGACCCAGTACTTC. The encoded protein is CAWSVIRGETQYF.

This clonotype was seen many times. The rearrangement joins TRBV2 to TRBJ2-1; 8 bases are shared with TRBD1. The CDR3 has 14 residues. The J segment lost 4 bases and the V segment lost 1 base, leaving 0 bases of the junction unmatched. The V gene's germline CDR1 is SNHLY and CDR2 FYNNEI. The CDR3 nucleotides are TGTGCCAGCAGTGAAGGACAGGGGTACAATGAGCAGTTCTTC. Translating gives CASSEGQGYNEQFF.

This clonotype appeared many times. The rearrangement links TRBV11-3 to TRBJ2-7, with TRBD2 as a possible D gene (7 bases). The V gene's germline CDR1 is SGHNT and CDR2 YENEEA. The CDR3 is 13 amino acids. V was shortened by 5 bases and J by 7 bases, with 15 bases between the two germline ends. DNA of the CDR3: TGTGCCAGCAGCGGTAGGGGGGGAAGTGAGCAGTACTTC. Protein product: CASSGRGGSEQYF.

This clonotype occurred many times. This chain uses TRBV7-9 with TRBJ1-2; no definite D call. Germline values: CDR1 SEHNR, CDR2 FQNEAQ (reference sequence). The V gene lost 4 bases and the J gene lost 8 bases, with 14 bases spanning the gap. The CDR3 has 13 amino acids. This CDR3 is CASSSGPIEGYTF. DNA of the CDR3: TGTGCCAGCAGCTCCGGTCCCATAGAAGGCTACACCTTC. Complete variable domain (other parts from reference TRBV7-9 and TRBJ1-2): DTGVSQNPRHKITKRGQNVTFRCDPISEHNRLYWYRQTLGQGPEFLTYFQNEAQLEKSRLLSDRFSAERPKGSFSTLEIQRTEQGDSAMYLCASSSGPIEGYTFGSGTRLTVV.

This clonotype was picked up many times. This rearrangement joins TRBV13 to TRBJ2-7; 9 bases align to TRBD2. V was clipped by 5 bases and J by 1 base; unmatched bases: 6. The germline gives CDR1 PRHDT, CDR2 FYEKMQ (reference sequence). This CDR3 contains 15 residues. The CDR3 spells CASSLTSGNSYEQYF. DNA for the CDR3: TGTGCCAGCAGCCTGACTAGCGGCAATTCCTACGAGCAGTACTTC.

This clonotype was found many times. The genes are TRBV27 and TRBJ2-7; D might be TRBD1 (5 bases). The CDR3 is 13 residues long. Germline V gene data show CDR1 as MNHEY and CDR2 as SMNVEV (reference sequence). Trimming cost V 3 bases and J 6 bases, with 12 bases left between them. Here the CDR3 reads CASSLGHQGEQYF. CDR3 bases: TGTGCCAGCAGTTTGGGGCACCAGGGCGAGCAGTACTTC.

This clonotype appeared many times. This chain's CDR3 is CSARPIDRPHNSPLHF. The CDR3 DNA is TGCAGTGCTAGACCTATAGACAGGCCCCATAATTCACCCCTCCACTTT. The gene calls are TRBV20-1 and TRBJ1-6; D is perhaps TRBD1 (6 bases). Germline CDR1 and CDR2: DFQATT and SNEGSKA (reference sequence). This CDR3 has 16 amino acids. Trimming removed 2 bases at V and 5 bases at J, with 16 bases between.

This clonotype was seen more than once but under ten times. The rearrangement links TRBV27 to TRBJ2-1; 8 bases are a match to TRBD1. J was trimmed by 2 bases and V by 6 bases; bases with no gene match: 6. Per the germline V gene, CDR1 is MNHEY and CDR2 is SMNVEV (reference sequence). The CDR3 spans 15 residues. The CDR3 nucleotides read TGTGCCAGCAGGCCCGACAGGGGCGCCTACAATGAGCAGTTCTTC. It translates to CASRPDRGAYNEQFF.

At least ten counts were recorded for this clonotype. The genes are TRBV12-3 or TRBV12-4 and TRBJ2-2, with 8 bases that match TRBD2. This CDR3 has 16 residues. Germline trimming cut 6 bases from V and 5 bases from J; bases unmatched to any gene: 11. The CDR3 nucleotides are TGTGCCAGCAGCCGACTCGGGACTAGTGCGACCGGGGAGCTGTTTTTT. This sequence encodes CASSRLGTSATGELFF.

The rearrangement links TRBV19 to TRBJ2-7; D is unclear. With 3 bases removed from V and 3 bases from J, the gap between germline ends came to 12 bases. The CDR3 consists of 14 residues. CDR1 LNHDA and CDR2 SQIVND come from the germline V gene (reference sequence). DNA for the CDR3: TGTGCCAGTAGTATTTCGGTGGGGAACTACGAGCAGTACTTC. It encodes CASSISVGNYEQYF.

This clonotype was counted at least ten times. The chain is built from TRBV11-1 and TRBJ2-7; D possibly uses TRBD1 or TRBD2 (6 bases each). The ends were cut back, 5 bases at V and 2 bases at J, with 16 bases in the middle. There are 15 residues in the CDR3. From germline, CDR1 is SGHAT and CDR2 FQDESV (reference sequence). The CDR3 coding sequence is TGTGCCAGCAGCCACCTGACAGGAGGGCCCTACGAGCAGTACTTC. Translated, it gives CASSHLTGGPYEQYF.